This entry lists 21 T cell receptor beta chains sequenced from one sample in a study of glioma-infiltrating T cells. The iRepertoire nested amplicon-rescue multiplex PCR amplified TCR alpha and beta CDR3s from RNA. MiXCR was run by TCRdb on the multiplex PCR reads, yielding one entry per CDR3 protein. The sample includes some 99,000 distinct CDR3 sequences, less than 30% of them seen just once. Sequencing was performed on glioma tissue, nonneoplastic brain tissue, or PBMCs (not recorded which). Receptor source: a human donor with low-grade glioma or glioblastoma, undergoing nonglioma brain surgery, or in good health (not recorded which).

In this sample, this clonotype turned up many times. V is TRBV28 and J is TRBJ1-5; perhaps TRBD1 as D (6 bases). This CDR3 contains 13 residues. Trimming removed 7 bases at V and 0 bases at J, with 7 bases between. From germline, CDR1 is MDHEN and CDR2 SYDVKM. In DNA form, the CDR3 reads TGTGCCAGCATCAGGGGTAGCAATCAGCCCCAGCATTTT. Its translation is CASIRGSNQPQHF.

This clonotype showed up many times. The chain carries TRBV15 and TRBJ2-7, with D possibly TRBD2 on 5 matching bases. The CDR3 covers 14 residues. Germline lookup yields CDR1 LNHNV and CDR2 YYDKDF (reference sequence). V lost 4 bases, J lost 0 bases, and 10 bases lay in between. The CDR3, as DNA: TGTGCCACCAGCATTGGACGGGGCTCCTACGAGCAGTACTTC. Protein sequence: CATSIGRGSYEQYF.

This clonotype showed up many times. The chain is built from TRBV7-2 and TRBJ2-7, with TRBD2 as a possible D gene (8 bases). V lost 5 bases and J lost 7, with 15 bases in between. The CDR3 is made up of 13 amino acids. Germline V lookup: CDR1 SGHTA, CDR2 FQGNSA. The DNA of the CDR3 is TGTGCCAGCAGCCCCGGGAGGGGGCGGGAGCAGTACTTC. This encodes CASSPGRGREQYF.

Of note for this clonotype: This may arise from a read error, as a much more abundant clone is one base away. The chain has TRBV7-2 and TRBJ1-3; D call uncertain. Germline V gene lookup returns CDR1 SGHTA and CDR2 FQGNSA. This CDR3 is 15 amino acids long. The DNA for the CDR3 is TGTCCCAGCAGCATGGACGAACGCTCTGGAAACACCATATATTTT. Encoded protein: CPSSMDERSGNTIYF.

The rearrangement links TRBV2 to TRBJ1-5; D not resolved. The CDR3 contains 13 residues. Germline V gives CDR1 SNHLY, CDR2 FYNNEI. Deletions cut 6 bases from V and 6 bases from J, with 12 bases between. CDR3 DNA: TGTGCCAGCAGCCCCACACTGATTCAGCCCCAGCATTTT. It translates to CASSPTLIQPQHF.

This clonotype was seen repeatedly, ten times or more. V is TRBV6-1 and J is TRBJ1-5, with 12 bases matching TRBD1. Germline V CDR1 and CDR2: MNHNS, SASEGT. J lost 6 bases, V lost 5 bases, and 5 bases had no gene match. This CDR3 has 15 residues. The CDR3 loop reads CASSSGTGGGQPQHF. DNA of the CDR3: TGTGCCAGCAGTTCCGGGACAGGGGGCGGTCAGCCCCAGCATTTT.

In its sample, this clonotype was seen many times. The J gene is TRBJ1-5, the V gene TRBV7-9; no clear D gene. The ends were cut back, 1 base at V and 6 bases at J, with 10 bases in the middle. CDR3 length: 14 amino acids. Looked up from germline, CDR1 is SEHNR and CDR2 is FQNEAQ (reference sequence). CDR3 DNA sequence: TGTGCCAGCAGCTTAGAGGCGGAAGGTCAGCCCCAGCATTTT. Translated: CASSLEAEGQPQHF.

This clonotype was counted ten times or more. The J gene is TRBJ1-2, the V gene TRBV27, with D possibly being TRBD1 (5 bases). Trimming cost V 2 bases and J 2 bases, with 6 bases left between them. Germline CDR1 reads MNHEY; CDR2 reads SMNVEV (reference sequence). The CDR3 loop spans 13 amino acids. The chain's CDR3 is CASSLRDNYGYTF. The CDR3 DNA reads TGTGCCAGCAGTTTACGGGACAACTATGGCTACACCTTC.

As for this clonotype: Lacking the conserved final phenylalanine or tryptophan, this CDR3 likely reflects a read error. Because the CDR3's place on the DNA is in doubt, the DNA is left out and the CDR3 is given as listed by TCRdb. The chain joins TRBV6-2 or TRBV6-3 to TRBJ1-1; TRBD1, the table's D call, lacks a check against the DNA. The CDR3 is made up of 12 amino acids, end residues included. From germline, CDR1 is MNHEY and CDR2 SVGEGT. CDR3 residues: CASSYSIQGHNH.

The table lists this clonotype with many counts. The CDR3 reads CASSLGPYSNQPQHF. CDR3 in DNA: TGCGCCAGCAGCTTGGGTCCCTATAGCAATCAGCCCCAGCATTTT. The chain links TRBV5-1 to TRBJ1-5; D ambiguous. In germline, CDR1 is SGHRS, CDR2 YFSETQ. V was clipped by 0 bases and J by 0 bases, with 7 bases between them. CDR3 length: 15 amino acids.

CDR3 DNA: TGTGCCAGCAGTTACCAGACCACTGAAGCTTTCTTT. Translated: CASSYQTTEAFF. The V and J genes are TRBV6-5 and TRBJ1-1; D call uncertain. CDR1 MNHEY and CDR2 SVGAGI come from the germline V gene. V was cut by 2 bases and J by 4 bases, with 5 bases left in between. There are 12 residues in the CDR3.

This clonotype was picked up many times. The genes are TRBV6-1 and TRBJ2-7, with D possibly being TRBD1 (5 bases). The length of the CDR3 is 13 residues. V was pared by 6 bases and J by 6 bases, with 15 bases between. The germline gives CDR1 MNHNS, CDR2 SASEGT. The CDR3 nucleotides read TGTGCCAGCAGAACCCCTGGGGCCGGCGAGCAGTACTTC. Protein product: CASRTPGAGEQYF.

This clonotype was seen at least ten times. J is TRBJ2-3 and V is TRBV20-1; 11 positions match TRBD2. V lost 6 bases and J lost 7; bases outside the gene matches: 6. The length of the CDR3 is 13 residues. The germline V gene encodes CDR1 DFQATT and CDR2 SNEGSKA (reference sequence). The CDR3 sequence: CSALAGGLYTQYF. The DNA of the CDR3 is TGCAGTGCATTAGCGGGGGGGCTATATACGCAGTATTTT.

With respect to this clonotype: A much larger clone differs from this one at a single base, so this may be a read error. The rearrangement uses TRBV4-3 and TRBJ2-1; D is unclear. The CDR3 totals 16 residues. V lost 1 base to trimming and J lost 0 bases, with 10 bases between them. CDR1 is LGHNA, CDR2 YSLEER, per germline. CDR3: CASSQGRLSSYNEQFF. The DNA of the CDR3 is TGCGCCAGCAGCCAAGGTAGACTGAGCTCCTACAATGAGCAGTTCTTC.

Written as DNA, the CDR3 is TGTGCCATCAGTGAGTCCAAAAGAGGATCCTACGAGCAGTACTTC. Its protein is CAISESKRGSYEQYF. J is TRBJ2-7 and V is TRBV10-3; the D is unclear. V was shortened by 0 bases and J by 1 base, with 10 bases between the two germline ends. In germline, CDR1 is ENHRY, CDR2 SYGVKD. This CDR3 is built from 15 residues.

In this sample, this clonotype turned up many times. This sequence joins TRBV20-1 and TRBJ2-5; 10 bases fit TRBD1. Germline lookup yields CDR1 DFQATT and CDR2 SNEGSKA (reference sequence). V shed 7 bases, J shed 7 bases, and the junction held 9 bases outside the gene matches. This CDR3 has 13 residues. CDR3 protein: CSVDRGLTATQYF. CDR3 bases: TGCAGTGTTGACAGGGGGCTGACCGCGACCCAGTACTTC.

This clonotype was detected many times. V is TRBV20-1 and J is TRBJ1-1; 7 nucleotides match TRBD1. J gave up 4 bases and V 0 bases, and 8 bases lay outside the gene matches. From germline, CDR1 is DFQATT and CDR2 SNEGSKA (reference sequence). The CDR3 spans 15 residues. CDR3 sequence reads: CSARDWRKGATEAFF. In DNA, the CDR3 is TGCAGTGCTAGAGATTGGAGGAAGGGGGCCACTGAAGCTTTCTTT.

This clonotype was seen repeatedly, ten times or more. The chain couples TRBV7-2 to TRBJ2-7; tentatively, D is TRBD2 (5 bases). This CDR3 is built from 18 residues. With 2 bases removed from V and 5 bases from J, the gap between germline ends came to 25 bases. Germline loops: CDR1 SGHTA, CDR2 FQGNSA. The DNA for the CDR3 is TGTGCCAGCAGCTTATTTATTCTTAGCGACACCCAAAAAGACGAGCAGTACTTC. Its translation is CASSLFILSDTQKDEQYF.

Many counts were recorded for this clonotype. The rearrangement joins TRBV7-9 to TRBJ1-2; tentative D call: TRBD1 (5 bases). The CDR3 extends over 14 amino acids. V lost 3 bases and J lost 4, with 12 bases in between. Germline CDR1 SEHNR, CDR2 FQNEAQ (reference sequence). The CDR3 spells CASSFPRQSYGYTF. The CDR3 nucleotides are TGTGCCAGCAGCTTTCCTAGACAGTCCTATGGCTACACCTTC. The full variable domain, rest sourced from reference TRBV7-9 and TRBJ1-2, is DTGVSQNPRHKITKRGQNVTFRCDPISEHNRLYWYRQTLGQGPEFLTYFQNEAQLEKSRLLSDRFSAERPKGSFSTLEIQRTEQGDSAMYLCASSFPRQSYGYTFGSGTRLTVV.

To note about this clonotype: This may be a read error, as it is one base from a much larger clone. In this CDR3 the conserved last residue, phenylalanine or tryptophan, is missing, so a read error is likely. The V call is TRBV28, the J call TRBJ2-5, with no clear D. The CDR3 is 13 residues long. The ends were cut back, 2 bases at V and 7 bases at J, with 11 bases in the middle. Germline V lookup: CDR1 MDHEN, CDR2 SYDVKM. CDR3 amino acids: CASSLVSPGTQYL. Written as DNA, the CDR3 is TGTGCCAGCAGTTTAGTCTCGCCGGGGACCCAGTACCTC.

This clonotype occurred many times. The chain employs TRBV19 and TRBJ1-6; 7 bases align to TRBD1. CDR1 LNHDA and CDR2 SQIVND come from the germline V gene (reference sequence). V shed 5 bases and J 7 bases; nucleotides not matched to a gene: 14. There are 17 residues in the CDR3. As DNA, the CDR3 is TGTGCCAGTAGTCCAGGGCCGGACAGGCGAAGGAATTCACCCCTCCACTTT. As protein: CASSPGPDRRRNSPLHF.